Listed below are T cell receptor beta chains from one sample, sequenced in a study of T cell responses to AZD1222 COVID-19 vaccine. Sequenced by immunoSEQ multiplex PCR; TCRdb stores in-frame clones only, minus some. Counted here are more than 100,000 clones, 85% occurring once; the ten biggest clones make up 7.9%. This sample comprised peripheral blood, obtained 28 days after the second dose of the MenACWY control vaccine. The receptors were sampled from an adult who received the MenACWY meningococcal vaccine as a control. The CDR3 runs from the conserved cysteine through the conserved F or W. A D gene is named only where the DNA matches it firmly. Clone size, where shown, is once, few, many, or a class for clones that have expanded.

DNA: TGTGCCAGCAGAATGACAGGGTTCGGGACGAACACCGGGGAGCTGTTTTTT; CDR3: CASRMTGFGTNTGELFF; J: TRBJ2-2; V: TRBV2; D: TRBD1; size: .
DNA: TGTGCCAGCACCTACGGGCATTATGAAGCTTTCTTT; CDR3: CASTYGHYEAFF; J: TRBJ1-1; V: TRBV6-5; D: .; size: .
DNA: TGCGCCAGCAGCTTGGTGGGGGGGTCCACCTACGAGCAGTACTTC; CDR3: CASSLVGGSTYEQYF; J: TRBJ2-7; V: TRBV5-1; D: TRBD2; size: .
DNA: TGTGCCAGCTCATCACCAAAGGGGAGCACAGATACGCAGTATTTT; CDR3: CASSSPKGSTDTQYF; J: TRBJ2-3; V: TRBV18; D: .; size: .
DNA: TGTGCCACCAGTGATTCGAGCTATGGCTACACCTTC; CDR3: CATSDSSYGYTF; J: TRBJ1-2; V: TRBV24-1; D: .; size: .
DNA: TGCGCCAGGGAGGGACTCGACACCTACAATGAGCAGTTCTTC; CDR3: CAREGLDTYNEQFF; J: TRBJ2-1; V: TRBV5-1; D: .; size: once
DNA: TGTGCCACCAGCAGCTTGGACAGGGGTGAGGATACTGAAGCTTTCTTT; CDR3: CATSSLDRGEDTEAFF; J: TRBJ1-1; V: TRBV15; D: TRBD1; size: .
DNA: TGTGCTAGTGGTTTGACCCTAGGACTAGGAGGAGCGGACACTGAAGCTTTCTTT; CDR3: CASGLTLGLGGADTEAFF; J: TRBJ1-1; V: TRBV12-5; D: .; size: .
DNA: TGTGCCAGTAGTATTTTACCTGGACAGGCTGGAAAGGGTTTCACCTGGTACCCCCAGCATTTT; CDR3: CASSILPGQAGKGFTWYPQHF; J: TRBJ1-5; V: TRBV19; D: TRBD1; size: .
DNA: TGTGCCAGTAGTATGGCGGGACAGGGGTACAATGAGCAGTTCTTC; CDR3: CASSMAGQGYNEQFF; J: TRBJ2-1; V: TRBV19; D: TRBD1; size: .
DNA: TGTGCCAGCAGCCTACGACAGAACACCGGGGAGCTGTTTTTT; CDR3: CASSLRQNTGELFF; J: TRBJ2-2; V: TRBV7-9; D: .; size: .
DNA: TGTGCCACCAGCAGAGATCGGCCAGGGCTGGAGGAGACCCAGTACTTC; CDR3: CATSRDRPGLEETQYF; J: TRBJ2-5; V: TRBV15; D: .; size: .